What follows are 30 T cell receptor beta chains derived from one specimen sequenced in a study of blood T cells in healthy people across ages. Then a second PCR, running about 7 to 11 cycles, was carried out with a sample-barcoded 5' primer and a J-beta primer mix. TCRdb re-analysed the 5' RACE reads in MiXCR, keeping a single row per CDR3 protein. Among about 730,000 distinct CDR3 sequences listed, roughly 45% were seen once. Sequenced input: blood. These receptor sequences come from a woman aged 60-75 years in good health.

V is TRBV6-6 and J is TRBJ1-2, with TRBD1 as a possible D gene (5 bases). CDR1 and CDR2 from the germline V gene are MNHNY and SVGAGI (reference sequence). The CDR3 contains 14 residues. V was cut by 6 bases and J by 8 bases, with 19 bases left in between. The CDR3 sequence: CASRAGGDLRGYTF. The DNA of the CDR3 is TGTGCCAGCAGGGCCGGGGGGGATCTGCGCGGCTACACCTTC.

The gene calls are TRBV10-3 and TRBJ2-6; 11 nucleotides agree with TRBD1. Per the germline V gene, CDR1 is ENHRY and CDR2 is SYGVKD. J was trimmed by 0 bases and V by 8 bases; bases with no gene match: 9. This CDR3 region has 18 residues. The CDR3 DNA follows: TGTGCCATCGGGACAGGGGGGAATTACCACTCTGGGGCCAACGTCCTGACTTTC. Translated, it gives CAIGTGGNYHSGANVLTF.

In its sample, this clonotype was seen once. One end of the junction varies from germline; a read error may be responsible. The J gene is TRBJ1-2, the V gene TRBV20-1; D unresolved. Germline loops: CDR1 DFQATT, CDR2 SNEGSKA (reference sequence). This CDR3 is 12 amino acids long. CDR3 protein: CSARRPDNGYTF. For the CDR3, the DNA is TGTAGTGCTAGGAGGCCCGACAATGGCTACACCTTC.

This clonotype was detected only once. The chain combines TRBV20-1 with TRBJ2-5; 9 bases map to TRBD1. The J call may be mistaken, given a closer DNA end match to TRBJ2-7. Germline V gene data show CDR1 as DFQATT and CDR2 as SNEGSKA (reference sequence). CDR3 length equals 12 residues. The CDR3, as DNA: TGCAGTGTTGGGACAGGGCGGTACGAGCAGTACTTC. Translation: CSVGTGRYEQYF.

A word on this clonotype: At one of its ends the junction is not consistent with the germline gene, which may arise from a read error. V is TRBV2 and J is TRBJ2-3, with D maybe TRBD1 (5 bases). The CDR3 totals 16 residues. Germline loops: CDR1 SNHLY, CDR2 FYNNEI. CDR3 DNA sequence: TGTGCCAGCAGCCAGTCTTGGGGCATCCCCCCAGAAACGCAGTATTTT. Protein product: CASSQSWGIPPETQYF.

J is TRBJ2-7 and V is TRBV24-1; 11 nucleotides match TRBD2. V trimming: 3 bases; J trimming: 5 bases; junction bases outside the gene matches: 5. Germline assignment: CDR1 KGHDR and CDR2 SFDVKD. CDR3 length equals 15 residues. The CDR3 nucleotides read TGTGCCACCAGTGATGCGACTAGCGGGATACACGAGCAGTACTTC. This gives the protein CATSDATSGIHEQYF.

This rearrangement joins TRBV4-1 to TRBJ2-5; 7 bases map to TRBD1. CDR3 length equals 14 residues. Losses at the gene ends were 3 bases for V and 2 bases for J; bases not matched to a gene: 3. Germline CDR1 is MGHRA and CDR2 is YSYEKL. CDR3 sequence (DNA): TGCGCCAGCAGCCAGGGACAGAGGCAAGAGACCCAGTACTTC. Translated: CASSQGQRQETQYF.

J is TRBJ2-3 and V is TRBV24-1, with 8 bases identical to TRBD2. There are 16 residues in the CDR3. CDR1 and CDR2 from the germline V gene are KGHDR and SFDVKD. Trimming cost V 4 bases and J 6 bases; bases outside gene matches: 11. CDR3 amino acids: CATSESGGVRYDTQYF. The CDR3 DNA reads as TGTGCCACCAGTGAATCCGGGGGGGTTAGGTACGATACGCAGTATTTT.

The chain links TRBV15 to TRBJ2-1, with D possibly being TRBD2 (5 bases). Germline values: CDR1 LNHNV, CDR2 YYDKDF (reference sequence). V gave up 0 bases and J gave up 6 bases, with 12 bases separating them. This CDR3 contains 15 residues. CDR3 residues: CATSRDLASINEQFF. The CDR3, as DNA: TGTGCCACCAGCAGAGATCTAGCCTCCATCAATGAGCAGTTCTTC.

The CDR3 here is CASSSRQGKNEQFF. CDR3 DNA sequence: TGTGCCAGCAGCTCCCGACAGGGTAAAAATGAGCAGTTCTTC. The chain uses TRBV7-2 and TRBJ2-1; 7 positions agree with TRBD1. The CDR3 consists of 14 residues. The ends lost 4 bases at V and 7 bases at J; junction bases unmatched: 7. Germline CDR1 reads SGHTA; CDR2 reads FQGNSA.

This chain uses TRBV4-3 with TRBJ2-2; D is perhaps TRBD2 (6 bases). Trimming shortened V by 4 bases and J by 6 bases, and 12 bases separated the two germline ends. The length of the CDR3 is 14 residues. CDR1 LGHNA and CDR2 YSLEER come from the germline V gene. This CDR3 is CASSLRLGAGELFF. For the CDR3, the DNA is TGCGCCAGCAGCCTTCGACTAGGTGCCGGGGAGCTGTTTTTT.

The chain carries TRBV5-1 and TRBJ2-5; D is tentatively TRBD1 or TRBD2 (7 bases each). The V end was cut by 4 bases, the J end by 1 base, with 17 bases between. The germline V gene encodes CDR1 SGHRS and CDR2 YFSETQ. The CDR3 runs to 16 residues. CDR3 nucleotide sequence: TGCGCCAGCAGCCAGGGGGGGAGCGGGGTCCAAGAGACCCAGTACTTC. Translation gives CASSQGGSGVQETQYF.

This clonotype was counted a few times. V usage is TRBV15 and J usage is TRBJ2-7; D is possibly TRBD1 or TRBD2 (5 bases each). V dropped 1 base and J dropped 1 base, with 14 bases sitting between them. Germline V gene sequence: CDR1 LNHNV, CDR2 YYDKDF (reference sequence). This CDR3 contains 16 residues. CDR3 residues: CATSRGGAQSSYEQYF. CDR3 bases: TGTGCCACCAGCAGAGGAGGGGCGCAGAGTTCCTACGAGCAGTACTTC. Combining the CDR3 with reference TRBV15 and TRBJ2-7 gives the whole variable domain DAMVIQNPRYQVTQFGKPVTLSCSQTLNHNVMYWYQQKSSQAPKLLFHYYDKDFNNEADTPDNFQSRRPNTSFCFLDIRSPGLGDTAMYLCATSRGGAQSSYEQYFGPGTRLTVT.

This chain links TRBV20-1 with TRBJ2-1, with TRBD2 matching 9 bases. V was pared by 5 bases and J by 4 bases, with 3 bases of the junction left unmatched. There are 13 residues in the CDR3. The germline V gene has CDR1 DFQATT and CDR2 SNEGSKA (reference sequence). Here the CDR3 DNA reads TGCAGTGCTCGGACTAGCGCTTACAATGAGCAGTTCTTC. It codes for CSARTSAYNEQFF.

The CDR3 loop reads CASRLGSGDGYTF. CDR3 nucleotide sequence: TGTGCCAGCAGACTAGGGTCTGGGGATGGCTACACCTTC. The chain uses TRBV25-1 and TRBJ1-2; D unclear. The V gene's germline CDR1 is MGHDK and CDR2 SYGVNS. The CDR3 length is 13 residues. Deletions cut 6 bases from V and 6 bases from J, with 14 bases between.

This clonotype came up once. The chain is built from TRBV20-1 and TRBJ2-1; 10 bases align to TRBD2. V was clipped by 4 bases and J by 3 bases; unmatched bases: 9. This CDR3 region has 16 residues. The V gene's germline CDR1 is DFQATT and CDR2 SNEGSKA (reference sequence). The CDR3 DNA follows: TGCAGTGCTAACTACGGAGCGGGGGGGATCTACAATGAGCAGTTCTTC. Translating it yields CSANYGAGGIYNEQFF.

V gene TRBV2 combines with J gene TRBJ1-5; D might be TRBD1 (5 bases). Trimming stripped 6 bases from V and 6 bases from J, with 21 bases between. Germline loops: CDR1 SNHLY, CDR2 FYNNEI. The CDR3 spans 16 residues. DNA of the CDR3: TGTGCCAGCAGCGAGGGGCCCGCCGGAGGATTTCAGCCCCAGCATTTT. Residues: CASSEGPAGGFQPQHF.

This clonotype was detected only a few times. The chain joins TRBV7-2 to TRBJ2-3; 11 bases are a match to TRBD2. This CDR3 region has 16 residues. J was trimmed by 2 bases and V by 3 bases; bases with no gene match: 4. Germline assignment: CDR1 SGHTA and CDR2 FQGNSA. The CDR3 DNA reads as TGTGCCAGCAGCTTCGGACTAGCGGGCGACACAGATACGCAGTATTTT. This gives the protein CASSFGLAGDTDTQYF.

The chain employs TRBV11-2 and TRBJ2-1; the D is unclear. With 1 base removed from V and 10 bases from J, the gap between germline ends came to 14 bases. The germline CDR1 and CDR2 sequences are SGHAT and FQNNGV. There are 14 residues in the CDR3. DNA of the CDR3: TGTGCCAGCAGCTTAGGGGCCCTCCAACGGGAGCAGTTCTTC. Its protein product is CASSLGALQREQFF.

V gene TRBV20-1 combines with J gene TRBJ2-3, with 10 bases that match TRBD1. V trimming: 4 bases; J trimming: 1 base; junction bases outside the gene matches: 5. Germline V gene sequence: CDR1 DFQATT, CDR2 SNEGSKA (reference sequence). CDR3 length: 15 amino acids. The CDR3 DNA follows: TGCAGTGCTATATGGGGGACAGGGGGCACAGATACGCAGTATTTT. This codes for CSAIWGTGGTDTQYF.

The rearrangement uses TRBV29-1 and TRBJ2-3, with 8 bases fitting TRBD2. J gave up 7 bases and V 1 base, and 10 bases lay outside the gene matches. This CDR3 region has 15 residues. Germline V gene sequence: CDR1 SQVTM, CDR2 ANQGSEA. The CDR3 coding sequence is TGCAGCGTTGAAGGGGCGTGGGCGGGAGGAAATACGCAGTATTTT. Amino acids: CSVEGAWAGGNTQYF.

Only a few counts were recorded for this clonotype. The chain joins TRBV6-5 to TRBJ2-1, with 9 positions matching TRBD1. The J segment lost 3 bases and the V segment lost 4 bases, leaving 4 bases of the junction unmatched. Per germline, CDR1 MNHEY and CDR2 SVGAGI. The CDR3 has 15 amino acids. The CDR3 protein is CASSSQTGGYNEQFF. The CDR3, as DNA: TGTGCCAGCAGTTCCCAGACAGGGGGCTACAATGAGCAGTTCTTC.

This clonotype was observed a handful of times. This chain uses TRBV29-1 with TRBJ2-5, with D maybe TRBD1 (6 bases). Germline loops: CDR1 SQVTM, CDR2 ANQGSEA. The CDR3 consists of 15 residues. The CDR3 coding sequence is TGCGGGGCGGCAGGGGCCGGGTCTCTACAAGAGACCCAGTACTTC. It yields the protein CGAAGAGSLQETQYF.

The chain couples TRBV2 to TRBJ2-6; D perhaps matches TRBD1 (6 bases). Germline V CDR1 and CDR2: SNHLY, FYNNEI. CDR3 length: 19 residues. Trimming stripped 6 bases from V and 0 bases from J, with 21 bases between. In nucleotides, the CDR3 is TGTGCCAGCAGCGGACAGCCGATTTTACGTTACTCTGGGGCCAACGTCCTGACTTTC. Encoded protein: CASSGQPILRYSGANVLTF.

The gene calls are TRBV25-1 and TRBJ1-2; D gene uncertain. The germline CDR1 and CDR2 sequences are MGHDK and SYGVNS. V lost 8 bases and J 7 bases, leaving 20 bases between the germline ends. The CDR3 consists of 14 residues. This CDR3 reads CASGLGSGLVGYTF. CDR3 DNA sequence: TGTGCCAGCGGGTTAGGGAGCGGATTAGTTGGCTACACCTTC.

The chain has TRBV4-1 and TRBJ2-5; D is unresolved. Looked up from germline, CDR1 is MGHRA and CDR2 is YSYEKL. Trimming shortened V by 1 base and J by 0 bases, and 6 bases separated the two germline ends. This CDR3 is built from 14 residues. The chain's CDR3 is CASSQGGYQETQYF. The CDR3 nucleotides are TGCGCCAGCAGCCAAGGGGGATACCAAGAGACCCAGTACTTC.

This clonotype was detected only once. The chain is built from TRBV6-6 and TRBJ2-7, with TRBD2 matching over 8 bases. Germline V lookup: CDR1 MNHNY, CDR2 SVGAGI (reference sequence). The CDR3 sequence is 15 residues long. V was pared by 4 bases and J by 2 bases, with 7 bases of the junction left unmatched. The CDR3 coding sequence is TGTGCCAGCAGTTTGGGACTAGTGGGGCCCTACGAGCAGTACTTC. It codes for CASSLGLVGPYEQYF.

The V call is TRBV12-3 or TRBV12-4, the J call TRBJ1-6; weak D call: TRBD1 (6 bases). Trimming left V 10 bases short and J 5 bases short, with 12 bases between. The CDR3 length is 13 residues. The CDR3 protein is CATRGSHNSPLHF. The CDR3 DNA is TGTGCCACCAGGGGATCGCATAATTCACCCCTCCACTTT.

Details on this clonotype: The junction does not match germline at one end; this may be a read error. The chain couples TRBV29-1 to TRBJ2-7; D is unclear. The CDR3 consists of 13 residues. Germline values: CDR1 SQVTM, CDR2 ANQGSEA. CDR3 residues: CSVVQASSYEKYF. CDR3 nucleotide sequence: TGCAGCGTTGTTCAGGCCAGCTCCTACGAGAAGTACTTC.

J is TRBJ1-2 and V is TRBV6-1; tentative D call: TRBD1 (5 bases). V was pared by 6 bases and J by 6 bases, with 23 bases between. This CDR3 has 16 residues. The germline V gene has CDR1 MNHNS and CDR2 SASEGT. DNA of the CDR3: TGTGCCAGCAGGACTGGGACCGCGGCGGGAAAGAATGGCTACACCTTC. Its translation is CASRTGTAAGKNGYTF.